This T cell receptor (beta chain) originates from a study of OX40 agonist ivuxolimab in advanced cancers. About the study: Dose-escalation patients' cancers were hepatocellular carcinoma, melanoma, renal cell or head and neck cancer. Study-level results: The study observed clonal expansion of CD4+ and CD8+ blood T cells by week 6 at 0.1 to 3.0 mg/kg. Normalized T-cell clonal expansion was also low in some nonresponders.

Details on this clone: Antigen specificity is unknown.

Repertoires were generated with immunoSEQ multiplex PCR, while TCRdb's copy carries only in-frame clones and drops some. This sample yields around 95,000 clones, of which 75% to 90% are seen a single time; around 0.16% belongs to the top ten. Sequencing used CD4+ or CD8+ T cells sorted from blood, obtained in a trial of the OX40 agonist ivuxolimab. The source of this sequence is an adult with an advanced solid tumor such as melanoma, head and neck, liver or kidney cancer.

CDR3 region: CASSLAGHVLGGYTF. The CDR3 DNA reads as TGCGCCAGCAGCTTGGCCGGACACGTCCTAGGGGGCTACACCTTC. The V call is TRBV5-1, the J call TRBJ1-2; D may be TRBD1 (5 bases). CDR1 is SGHRS and CDR2 is YFSETQ in the germline V gene. V gave up 0 bases and J gave up 8 bases, with 17 bases separating them. There are 15 residues in the CDR3.